This TCR beta chain is from a study of blood T cell repertoires in COVID-19. V was pared by 6 bases and J by 2 bases, with 13 bases between. Per germline, CDR1 ENHRY and CDR2 SYGVKD. The CDR3 is made up of 14 amino acids. Authors' data handling: By means of reference gene primer amplification, nucleated cell counts were estimated. TCRdb's copy holds only in-frame clones and misses some; the assay was immunoSEQ multiplex PCR. That table supplies the V and J calls and clone size; D and trimming were determined from the DNA. The sample has under 200,000 clones; 82% are singletons. While infection was still active, Seattle patients were enrolled and then followed longitudinally.

The sample taken for sequencing was peripheral blood. The origin of this receptor is a woman in her sixties or seventies with COVID-19, enrolled during active disease. V and J are TRBV10-3 and TRBJ1-2, with D uncertain. CDR3 sequence (DNA): TGTGCCATCAGAGACCCCGGGAGAAACTATGGCTACACCTTC. Protein: CAIRDPGRNYGYTF.